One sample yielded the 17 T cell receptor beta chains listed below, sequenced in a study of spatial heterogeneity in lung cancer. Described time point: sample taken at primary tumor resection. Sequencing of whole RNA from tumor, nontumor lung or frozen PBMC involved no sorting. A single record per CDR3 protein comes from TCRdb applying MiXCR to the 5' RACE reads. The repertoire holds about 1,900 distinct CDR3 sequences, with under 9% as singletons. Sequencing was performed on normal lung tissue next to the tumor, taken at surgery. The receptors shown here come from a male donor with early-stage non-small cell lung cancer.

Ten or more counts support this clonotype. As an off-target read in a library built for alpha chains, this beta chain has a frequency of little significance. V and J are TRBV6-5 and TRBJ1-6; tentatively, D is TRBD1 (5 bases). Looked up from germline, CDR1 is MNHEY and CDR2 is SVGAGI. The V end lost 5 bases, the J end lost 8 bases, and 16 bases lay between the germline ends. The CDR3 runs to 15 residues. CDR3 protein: CASSTGLLLDSPLHF. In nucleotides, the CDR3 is TGTGCCAGCAGTACGGGACTACTCCTGGATTCACCCCTCCACTTT.

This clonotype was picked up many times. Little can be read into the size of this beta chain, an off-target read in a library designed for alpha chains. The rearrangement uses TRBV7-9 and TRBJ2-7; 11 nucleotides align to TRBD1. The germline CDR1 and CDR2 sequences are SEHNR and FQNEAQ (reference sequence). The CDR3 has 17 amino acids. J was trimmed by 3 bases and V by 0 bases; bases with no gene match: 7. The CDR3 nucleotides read TGTGCCAGCAGCTTAGCGAAGAGGGACAGGGGGTTCTACGAGCAGTACTTC. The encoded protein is CASSLAKRDRGFYEQYF. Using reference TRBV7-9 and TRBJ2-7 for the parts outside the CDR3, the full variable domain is DTGVSQNPRHKITKRGQNVTFRCDPISEHNRLYWYRQTLGQGPEFLTYFQNEAQLEKSRLLSDRFSAERPKGSFSTLEIQRTEQGDSAMYLCASSLAKRDRGFYEQYFGPGTRLTVT.

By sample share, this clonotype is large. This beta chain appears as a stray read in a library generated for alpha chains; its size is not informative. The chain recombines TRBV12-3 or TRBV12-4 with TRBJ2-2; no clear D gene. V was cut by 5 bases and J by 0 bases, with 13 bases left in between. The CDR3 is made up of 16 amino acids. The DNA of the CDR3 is TGTGCCAGCAGTCCAATTGGGATTGCGAACACCGGGGAGCTGTTTTTT. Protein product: CASSPIGIANTGELFF.

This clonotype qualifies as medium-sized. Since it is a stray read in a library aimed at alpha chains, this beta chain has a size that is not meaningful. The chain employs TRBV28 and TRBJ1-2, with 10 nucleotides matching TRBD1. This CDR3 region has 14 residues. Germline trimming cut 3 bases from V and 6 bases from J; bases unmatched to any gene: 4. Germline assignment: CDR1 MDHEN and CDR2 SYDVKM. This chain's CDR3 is CASSFGGTGDGYTF. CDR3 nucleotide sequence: TGTGCCAGCAGTTTCGGGGGGACAGGGGATGGCTACACCTTC.

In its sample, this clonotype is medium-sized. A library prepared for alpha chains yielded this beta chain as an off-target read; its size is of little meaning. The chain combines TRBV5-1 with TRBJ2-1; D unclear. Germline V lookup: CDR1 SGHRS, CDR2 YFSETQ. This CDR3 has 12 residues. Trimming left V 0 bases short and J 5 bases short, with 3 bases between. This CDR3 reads CASSLGHNEQFF. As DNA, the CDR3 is TGCGCCAGCAGCTTGGGTCACAATGAGCAGTTCTTC.

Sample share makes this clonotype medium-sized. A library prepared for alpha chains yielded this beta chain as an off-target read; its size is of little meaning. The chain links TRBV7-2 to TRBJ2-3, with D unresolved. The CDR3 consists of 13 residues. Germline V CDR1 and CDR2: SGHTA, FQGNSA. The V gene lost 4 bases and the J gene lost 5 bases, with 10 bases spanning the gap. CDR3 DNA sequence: TGTGCCAGCAGCTCCGACACGGGAGATACGCAGTATTTT. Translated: CASSSDTGDTQYF.

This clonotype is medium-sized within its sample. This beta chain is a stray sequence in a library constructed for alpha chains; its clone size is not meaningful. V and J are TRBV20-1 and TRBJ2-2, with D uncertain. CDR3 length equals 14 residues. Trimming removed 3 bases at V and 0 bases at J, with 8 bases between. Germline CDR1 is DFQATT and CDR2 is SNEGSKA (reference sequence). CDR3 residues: CSARMTTNTGELFF. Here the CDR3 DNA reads TGCAGTGCTAGGATGACAACGAACACCGGGGAGCTGTTTTTT.

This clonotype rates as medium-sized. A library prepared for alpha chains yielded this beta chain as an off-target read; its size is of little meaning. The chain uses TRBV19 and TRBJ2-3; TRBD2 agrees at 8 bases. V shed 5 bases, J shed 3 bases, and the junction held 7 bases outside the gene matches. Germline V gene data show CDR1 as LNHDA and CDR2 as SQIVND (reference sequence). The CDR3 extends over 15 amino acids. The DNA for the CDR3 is TGTGCCAGTAGTCTCCGGGGGGGGTCAACAGATACGCAGTATTTT. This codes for CASSLRGGSTDTQYF.

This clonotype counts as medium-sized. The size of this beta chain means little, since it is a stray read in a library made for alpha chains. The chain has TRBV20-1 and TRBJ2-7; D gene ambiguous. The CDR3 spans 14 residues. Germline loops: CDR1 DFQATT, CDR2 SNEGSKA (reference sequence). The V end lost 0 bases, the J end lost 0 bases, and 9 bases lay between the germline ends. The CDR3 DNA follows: TGCAGTGCTAGAGATCAGTTGAGCTCCTACGAGCAGTACTTC. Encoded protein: CSARDQLSSYEQYF.

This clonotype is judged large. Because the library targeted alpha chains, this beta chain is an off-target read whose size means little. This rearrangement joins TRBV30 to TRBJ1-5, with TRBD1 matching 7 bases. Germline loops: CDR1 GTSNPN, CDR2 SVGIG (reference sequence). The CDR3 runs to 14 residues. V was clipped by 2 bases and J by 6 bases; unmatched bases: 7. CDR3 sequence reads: CAWSLGGGGQPQHF. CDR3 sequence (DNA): TGTGCCTGGAGTCTAGGAGGGGGCGGTCAGCCCCAGCATTTT.

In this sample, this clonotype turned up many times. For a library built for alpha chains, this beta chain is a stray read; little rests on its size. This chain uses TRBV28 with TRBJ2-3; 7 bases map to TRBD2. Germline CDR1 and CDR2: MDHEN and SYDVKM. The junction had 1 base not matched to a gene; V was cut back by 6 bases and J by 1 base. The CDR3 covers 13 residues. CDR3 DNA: TGTGCCAGCAGAAGCGGGGGCACAGATACGCAGTATTTT. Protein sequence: CASRSGGTDTQYF.

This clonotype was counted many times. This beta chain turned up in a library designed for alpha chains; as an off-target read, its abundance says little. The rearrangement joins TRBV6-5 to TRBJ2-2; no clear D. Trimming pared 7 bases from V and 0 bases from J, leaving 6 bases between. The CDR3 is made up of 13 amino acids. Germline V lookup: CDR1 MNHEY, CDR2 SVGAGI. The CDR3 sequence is CASKDANTGELFF. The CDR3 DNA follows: TGTGCCAGCAAAGACGCGAACACCGGGGAGCTGTTTTTT.

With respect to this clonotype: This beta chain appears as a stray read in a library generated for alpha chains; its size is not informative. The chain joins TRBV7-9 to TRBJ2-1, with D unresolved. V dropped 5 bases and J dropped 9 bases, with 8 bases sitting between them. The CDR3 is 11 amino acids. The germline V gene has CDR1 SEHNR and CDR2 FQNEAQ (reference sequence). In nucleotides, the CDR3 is TGTGCCAGCAGCCCCCTCTCTGAGCAGTTCTTC. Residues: CASSPLSEQFF.

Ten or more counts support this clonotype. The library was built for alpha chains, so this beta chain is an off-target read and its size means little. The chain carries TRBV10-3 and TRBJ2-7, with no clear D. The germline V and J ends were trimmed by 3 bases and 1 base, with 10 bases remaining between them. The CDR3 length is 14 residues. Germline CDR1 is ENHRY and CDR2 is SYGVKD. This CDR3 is CAISENSESYEQYF. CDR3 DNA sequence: TGTGCCATCAGTGAAAACAGCGAGTCCTACGAGCAGTACTTC.

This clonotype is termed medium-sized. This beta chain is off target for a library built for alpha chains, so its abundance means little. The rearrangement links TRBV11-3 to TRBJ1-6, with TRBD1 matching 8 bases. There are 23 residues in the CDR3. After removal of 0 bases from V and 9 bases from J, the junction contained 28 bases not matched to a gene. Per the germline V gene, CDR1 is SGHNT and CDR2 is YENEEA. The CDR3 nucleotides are TGTGCCAGCAGCTTAGACTACCCCCCAGCCGGACAGGGTGGAATGTCGCGGGGTTCACCCCTCCACTTT. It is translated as CASSLDYPPAGQGGMSRGSPLHF.

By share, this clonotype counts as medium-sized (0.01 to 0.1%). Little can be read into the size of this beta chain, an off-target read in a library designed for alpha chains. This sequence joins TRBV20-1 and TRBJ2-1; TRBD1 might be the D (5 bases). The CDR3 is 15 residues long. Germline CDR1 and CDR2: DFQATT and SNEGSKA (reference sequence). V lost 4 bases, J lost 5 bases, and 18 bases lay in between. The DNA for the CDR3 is TGCAGTGCTACCCCCTTCCCAGGGTTCGACAATGAGCAGTTCTTC. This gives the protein CSATPFPGFDNEQFF.

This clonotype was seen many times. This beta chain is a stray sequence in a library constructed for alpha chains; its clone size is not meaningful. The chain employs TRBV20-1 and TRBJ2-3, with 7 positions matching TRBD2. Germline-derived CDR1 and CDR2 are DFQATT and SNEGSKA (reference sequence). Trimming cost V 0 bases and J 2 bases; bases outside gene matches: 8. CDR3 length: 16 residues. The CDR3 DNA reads TGCAGTGCTAGAGATGGGGCTAGCGGTTACACAGATACGCAGTATTTT. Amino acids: CSARDGASGYTDTQYF.